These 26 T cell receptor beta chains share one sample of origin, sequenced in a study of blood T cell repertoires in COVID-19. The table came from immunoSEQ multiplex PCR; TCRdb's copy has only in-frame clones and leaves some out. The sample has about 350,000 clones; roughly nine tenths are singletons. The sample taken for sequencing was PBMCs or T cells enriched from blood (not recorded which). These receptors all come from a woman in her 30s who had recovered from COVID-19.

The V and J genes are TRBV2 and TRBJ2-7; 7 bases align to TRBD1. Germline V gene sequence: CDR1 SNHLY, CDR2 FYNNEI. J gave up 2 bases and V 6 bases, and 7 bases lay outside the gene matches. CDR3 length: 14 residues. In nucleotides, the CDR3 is TGTGCCAGCAGCCGGGACAGTCAAACCTACGAGCAGTACTTC. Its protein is CASSRDSQTYEQYF.

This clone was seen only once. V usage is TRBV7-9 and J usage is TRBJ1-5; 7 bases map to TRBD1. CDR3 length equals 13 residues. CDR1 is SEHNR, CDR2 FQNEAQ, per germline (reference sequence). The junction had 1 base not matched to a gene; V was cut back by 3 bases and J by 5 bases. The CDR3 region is CASSFTGDQPQHF. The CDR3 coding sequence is TGTGCCAGCAGCTTCACAGGGGATCAGCCCCAGCATTTT.

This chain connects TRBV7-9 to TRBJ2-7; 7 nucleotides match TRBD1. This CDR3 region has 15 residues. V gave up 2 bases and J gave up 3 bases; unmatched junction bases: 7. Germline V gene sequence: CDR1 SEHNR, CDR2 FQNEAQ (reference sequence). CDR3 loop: CASSLWDREVYEQYF. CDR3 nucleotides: TGTGCCAGCAGCTTATGGGACAGAGAAGTCTACGAGCAGTACTTC. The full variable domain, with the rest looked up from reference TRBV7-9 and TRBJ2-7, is DTGVSQNPRHKITKRGQNVTFRCDPISEHNRLYWYRQTLGQGPEFLTYFQNEAQLEKSRLLSDRFSAERPKGSFSTLEIQRTEQGDSAMYLCASSLWDREVYEQYFGPGTRLTVT.

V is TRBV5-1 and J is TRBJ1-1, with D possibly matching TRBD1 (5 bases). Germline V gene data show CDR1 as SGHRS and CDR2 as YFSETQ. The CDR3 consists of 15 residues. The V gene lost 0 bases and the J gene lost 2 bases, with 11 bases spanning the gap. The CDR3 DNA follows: TGCGCCAGCAGCTTGGCGCCGGGGGGAAACACTGAAGCTTTCTTT. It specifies CASSLAPGGNTEAFF.

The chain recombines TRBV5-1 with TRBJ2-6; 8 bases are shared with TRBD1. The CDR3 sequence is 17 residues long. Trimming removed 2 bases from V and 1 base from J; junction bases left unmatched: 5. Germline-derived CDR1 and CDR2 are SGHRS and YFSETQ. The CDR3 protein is CASSFHGQGSGANVLTF. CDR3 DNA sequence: TGCGCCAGCAGCTTTCACGGACAGGGTTCTGGGGCCAACGTCCTGACTTTC.

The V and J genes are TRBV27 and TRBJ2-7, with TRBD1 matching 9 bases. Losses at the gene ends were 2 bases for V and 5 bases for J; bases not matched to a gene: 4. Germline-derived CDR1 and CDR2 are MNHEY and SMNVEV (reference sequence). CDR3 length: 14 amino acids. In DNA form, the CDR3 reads TGTGCCAGCAGTTTAACGACAGGGGGAAACGAGCAGTACTTC. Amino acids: CASSLTTGGNEQYF.

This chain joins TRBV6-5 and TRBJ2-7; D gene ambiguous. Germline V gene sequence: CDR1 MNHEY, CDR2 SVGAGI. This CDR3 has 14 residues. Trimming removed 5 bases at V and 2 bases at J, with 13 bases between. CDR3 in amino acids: CASSTPVRTYEQYF. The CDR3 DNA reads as TGTGCCAGCAGTACCCCAGTGAGGACCTACGAGCAGTACTTC.

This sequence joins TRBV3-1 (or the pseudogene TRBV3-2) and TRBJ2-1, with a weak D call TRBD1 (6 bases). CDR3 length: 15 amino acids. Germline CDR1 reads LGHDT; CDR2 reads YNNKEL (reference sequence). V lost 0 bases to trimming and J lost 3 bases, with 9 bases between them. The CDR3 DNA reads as TGTGCCAGCAGCCAAGATTTGGGACACTACAATGAGCAGTTCTTC. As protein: CASSQDLGHYNEQFF.

The CDR3 protein is CASREPVSRGSPLHF. CDR3 coding DNA: TGTGCCAGCAGAGAGCCTGTCTCCAGAGGATCACCCCTCCACTTT. The rearrangement links TRBV2 to TRBJ1-6; the D is unclear. V was clipped by 6 bases and J by 10 bases, with 19 bases between them. CDR1 is SNHLY and CDR2 is FYNNEI in the germline V gene. This CDR3 has 15 residues.

For the CDR3, the DNA is TGTGCCAGCAGCTTAGCGAAGGCCGGGAAACTGTTTTTT. It yields the protein CASSLAKAGKLFF. The chain is built from TRBV7-2 and TRBJ1-4; no definite D call. Germline V lookup: CDR1 SGHTA, CDR2 FQGNSA. The CDR3 covers 13 residues. V was shortened by 0 bases and J by 11 bases, with 10 bases between the two germline ends. The full variable domain, its missing parts supplied by reference TRBV7-2 and TRBJ1-4, is GAGVSQSPSNKVTEKGKDVELRCDPISGHTALYWYRQSLGQGLEFLIYFQGNSAPDKSGLPSDRFSAERTGGSVSTLTIQRTQQEDSAVYLCASSLAKAGKLFFGSGTQLSVL.

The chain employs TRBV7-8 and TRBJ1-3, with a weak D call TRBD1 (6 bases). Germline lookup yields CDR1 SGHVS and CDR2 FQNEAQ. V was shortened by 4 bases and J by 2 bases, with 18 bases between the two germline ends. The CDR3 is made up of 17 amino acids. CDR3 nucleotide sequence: TGTGCCAGCAGCTCCACCGGGAGGGGGAGCCCTGGAAACACCATATATTTT. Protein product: CASSSTGRGSPGNTIYF.

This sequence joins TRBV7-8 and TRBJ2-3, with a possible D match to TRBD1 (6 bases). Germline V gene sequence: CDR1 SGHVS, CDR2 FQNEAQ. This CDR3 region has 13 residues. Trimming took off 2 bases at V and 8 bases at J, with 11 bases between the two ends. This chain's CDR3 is CASSLLGGGTQYF. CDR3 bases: TGTGCCAGCAGCTTACTTGGGGGCGGTACGCAGTATTTT.

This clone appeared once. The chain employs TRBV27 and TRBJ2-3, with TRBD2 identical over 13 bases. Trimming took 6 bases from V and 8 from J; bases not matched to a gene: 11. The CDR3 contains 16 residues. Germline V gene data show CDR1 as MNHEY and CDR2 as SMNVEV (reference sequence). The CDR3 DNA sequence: TGTGCCAGCAGCCTCCTACTAGCGGGGGGGCTGGGTACGCAGTATTTT. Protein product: CASSLLLAGGLGTQYF.

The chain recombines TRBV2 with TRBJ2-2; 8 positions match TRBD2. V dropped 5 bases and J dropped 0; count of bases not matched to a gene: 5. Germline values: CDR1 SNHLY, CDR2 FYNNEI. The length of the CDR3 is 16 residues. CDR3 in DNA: TGTGCCAGCAGTAAGACAGCGGGGGCGAACACCGGGGAGCTGTTTTTT. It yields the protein CASSKTAGANTGELFF.

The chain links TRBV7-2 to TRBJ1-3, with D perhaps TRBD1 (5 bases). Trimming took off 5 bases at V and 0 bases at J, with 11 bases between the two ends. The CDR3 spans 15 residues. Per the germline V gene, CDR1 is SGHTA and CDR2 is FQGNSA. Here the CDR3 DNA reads TGTGCCAGCAGCCCGCTGACAGTCTCTGGAAACACCATATATTTT. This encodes CASSPLTVSGNTIYF.

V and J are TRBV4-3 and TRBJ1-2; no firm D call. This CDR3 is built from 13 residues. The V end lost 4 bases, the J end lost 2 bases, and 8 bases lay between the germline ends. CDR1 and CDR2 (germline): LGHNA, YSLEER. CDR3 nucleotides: TGCGCCAGCAGCCCCGACGGGAACTATGGCTACACCTTC. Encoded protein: CASSPDGNYGYTF.

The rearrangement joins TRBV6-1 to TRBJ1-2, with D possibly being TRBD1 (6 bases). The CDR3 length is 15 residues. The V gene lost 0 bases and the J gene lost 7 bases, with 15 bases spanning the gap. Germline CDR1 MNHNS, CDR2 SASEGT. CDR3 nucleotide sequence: TGTGCCAGCAGTGAAGCGTCCGGGGGGCGCGGTGGCTACACCTTC. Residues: CASSEASGGRGGYTF.

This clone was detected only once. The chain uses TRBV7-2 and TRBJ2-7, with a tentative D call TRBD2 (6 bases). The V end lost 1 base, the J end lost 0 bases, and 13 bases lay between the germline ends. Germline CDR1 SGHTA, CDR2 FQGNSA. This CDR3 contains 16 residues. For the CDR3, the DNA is TGTGCCAGCAGCTTAGTCGGTGGGGGGAGCTCCTACGAGCAGTACTTC. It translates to CASSLVGGGSSYEQYF.

CDR3 bases: TGTGCCAGCTCACCGGGGACAGGGATCCAAGAGACCCAGTACTTC. Translation: CASSPGTGIQETQYF. The chain has TRBV18 and TRBJ2-5; TRBD1 matches at 9 bases. Germline CDR1 reads KGHSH; CDR2 reads LQKENI. This CDR3 spans 15 amino acids. The trim removed 3 bases at V and 1 base at J, leaving 3 bases unmatched.

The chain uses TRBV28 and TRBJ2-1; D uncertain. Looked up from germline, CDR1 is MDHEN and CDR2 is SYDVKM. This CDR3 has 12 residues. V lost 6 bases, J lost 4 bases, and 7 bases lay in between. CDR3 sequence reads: CASSHSYNEQFF. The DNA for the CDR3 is TGTGCCAGCAGCCACAGTTACAATGAGCAGTTCTTC.

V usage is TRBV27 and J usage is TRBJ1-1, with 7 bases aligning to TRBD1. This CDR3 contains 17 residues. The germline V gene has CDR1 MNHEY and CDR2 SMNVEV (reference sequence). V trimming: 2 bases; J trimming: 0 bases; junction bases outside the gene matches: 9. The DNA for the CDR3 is TGTGCCAGCAGTTTAGTGGGAGCGACAGGGCTGAACACTGAAGCTTTCTTT. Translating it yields CASSLVGATGLNTEAFF.

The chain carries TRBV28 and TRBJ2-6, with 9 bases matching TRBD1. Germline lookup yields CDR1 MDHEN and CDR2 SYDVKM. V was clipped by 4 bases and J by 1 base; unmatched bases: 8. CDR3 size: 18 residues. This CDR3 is CASSSPGQGHSGANVLTF. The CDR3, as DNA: TGTGCCAGCAGTTCCCCGGGACAGGGACATTCTGGGGCCAACGTCCTGACTTTC.

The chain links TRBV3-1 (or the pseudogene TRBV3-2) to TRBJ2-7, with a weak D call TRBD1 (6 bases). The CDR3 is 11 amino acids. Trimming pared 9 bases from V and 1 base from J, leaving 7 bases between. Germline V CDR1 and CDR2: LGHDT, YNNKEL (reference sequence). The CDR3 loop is CASGQSYEQYF. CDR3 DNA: TGTGCCAGTGGACAGTCCTACGAGCAGTACTTC.

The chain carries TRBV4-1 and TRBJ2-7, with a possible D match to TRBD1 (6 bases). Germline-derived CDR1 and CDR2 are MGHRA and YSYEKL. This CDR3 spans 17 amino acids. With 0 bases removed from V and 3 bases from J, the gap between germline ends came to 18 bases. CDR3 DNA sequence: TGCGCCAGCAGCCAAGAGGGGTGGGGGCAGGCTCGCTACGAGCAGTACTTC. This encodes CASSQEGWGQARYEQYF.

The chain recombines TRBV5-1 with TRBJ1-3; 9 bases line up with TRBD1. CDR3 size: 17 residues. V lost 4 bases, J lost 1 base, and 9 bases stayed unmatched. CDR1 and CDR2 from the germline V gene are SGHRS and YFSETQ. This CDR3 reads CASSSTGTGTSGNTIYF. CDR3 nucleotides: TGCGCCAGCAGCAGTACCGGGACAGGGACTTCTGGAAACACCATATATTTT.

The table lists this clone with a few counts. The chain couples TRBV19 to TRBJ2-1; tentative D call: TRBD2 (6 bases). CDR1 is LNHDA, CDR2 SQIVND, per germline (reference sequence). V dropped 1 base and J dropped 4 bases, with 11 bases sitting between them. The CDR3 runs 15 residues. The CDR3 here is CASSIAVAEYNEQFF. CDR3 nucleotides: TGTGCCAGTAGTATAGCGGTAGCGGAATACAATGAGCAGTTCTTC.